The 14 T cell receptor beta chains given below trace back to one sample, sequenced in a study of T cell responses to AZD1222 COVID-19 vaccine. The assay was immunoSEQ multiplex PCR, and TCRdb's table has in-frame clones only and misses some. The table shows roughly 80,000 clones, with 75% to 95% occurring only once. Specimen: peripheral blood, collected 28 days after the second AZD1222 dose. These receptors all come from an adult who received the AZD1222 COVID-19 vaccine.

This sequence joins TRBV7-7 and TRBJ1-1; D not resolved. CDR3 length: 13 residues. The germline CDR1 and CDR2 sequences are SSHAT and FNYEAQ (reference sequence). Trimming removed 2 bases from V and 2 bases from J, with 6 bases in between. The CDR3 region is CASSLQVNTEAFF. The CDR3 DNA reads TGTGCCAGCAGCTTACAGGTTAACACTGAAGCTTTCTTT.

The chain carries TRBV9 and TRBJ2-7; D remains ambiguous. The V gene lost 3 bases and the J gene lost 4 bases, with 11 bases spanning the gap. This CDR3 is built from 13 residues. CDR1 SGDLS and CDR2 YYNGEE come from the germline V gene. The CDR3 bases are TGTGCCAGCAGCGGAACCTTCGGGTACGAGCAGTACTTC. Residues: CASSGTFGYEQYF.

The DNA for the CDR3 is TGTGCCAGCAGTGAAGACCGGACAGCCAGCAATCAGCCCCAGCATTTT. Amino acid sequence: CASSEDRTASNQPQHF. This chain links TRBV2 with TRBJ1-5; possibly TRBD1 for D (6 bases). Per germline, CDR1 SNHLY and CDR2 FYNNEI. Trimming stripped 1 base from V and 1 base from J, with 11 bases between. The CDR3 is made up of 16 amino acids.

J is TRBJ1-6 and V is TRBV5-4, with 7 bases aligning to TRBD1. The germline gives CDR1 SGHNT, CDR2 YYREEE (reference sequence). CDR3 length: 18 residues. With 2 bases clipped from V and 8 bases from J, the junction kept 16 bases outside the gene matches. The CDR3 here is CASSLPPQQGYRDSPLHF. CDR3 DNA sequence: TGTGCCAGCAGCTTACCCCCCCAACAGGGGTATAGGGATTCACCCCTCCACTTT.

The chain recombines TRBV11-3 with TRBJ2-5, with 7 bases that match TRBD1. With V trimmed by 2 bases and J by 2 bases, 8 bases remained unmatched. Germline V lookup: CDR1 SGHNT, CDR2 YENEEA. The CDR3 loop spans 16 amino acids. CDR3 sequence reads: CASSLNRGRSQETQYF. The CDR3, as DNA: TGTGCCAGCAGCTTAAACAGGGGAAGGAGTCAAGAGACCCAGTACTTC. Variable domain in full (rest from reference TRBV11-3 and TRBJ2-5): EAGVVQSPRYKIIEKKQPVAFWCNPISGHNTLYWYLQNLGQGPELLIRYENEEAVDDSQLPKDRFSAERLKGVDSTLKIQPAELGDSAVYLCASSLNRGRSQETQYFGPGTRLLVL.

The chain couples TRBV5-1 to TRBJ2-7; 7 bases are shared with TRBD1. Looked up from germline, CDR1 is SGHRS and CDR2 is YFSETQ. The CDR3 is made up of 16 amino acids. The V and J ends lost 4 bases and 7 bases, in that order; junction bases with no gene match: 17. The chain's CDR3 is CASSPGTAAGSGEQYF. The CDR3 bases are TGCGCCAGCAGCCCCGGGACAGCCGCAGGGTCGGGGGAGCAGTACTTC.

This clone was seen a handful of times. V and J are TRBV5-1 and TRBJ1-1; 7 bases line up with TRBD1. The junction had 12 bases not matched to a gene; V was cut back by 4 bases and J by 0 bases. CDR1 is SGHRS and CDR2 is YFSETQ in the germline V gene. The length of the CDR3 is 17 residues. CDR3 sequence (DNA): TGCGCCAGCAGCACCTCCCAGGGGGGGCCGCTGAACACTGAAGCTTTCTTT. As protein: CASSTSQGGPLNTEAFF.

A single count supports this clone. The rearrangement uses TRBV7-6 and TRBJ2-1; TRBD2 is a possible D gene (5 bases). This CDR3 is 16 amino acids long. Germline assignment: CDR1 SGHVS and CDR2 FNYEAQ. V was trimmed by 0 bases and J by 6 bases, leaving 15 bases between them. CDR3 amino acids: CASSLAGGPTINEQFF. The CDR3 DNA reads TGTGCCAGCAGCTTAGCCGGCGGGCCCACGATCAATGAGCAGTTCTTC. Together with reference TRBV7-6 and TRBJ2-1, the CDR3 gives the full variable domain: GAGVSQSPRYKVTKRGQDVALRCDPISGHVSLYWYRQALGQGPEFLTYFNYEAQQDKSGLPNDRFSAERPEGSISTLTIQRTEQRDSAMYRCASSLAGGPTINEQFFGPGTRLTVL.

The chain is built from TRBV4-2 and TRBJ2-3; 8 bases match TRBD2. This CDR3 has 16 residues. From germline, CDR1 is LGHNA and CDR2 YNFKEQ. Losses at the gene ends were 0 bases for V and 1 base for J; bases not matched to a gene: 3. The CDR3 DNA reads TGTGCCAGCAGCCAAGACGCTAGCGGGCGCACAGATACGCAGTATTTT. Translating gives CASSQDASGRTDTQYF.

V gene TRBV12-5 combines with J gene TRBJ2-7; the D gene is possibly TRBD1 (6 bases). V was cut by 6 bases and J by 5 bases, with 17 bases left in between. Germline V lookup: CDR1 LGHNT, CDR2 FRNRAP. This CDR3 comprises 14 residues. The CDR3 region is CASGVTGTMDEQYF. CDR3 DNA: TGTGCTAGTGGAGTCACAGGGACAATGGACGAGCAGTACTTC. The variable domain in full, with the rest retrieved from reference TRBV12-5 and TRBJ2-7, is DARVTQTPRHKVTEMGQEVTMRCQPILGHNTVFWYRQTMMQGLELLAYFRNRAPLDDSGMPKDRFSAEMPDATLATLKIQPSEPRDSAVYFCASGVTGTMDEQYFGPGTRLTVT.

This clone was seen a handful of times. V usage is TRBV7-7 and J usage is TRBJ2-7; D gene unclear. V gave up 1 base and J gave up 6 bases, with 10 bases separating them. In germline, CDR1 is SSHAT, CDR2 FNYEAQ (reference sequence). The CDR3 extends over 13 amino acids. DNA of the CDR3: TGTGCCAGCAGCTTAGACTGGGTTAGCGAGCAGTACTTC. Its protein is CASSLDWVSEQYF.

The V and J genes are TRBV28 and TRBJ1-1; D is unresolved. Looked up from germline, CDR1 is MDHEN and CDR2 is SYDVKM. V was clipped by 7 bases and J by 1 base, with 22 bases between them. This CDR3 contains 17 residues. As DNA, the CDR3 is TGTGCCAGCACCACCACCATCTGGACGGCGACGAACACTGAAGCTTTCTTT. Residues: CASTTTIWTATNTEAFF.

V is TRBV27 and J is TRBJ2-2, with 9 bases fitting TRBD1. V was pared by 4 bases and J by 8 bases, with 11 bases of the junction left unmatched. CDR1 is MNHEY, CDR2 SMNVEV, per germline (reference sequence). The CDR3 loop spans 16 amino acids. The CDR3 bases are TGTGCCAGCAGTTCACCCGGGACAGGGTGGACAGGGGAGCTGTTTTTT. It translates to CASSSPGTGWTGELFF.

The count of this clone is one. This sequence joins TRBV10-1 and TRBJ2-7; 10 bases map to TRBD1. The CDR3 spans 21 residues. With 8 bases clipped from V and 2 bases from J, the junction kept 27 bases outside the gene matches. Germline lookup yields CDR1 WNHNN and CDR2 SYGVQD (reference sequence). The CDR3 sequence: CASPKGQGRKNRFKPTYEQYF. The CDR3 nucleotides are TGCGCCAGCCCTAAGGGACAGGGGAGAAAAAACCGTTTTAAACCAACCTACGAGCAGTACTTC.